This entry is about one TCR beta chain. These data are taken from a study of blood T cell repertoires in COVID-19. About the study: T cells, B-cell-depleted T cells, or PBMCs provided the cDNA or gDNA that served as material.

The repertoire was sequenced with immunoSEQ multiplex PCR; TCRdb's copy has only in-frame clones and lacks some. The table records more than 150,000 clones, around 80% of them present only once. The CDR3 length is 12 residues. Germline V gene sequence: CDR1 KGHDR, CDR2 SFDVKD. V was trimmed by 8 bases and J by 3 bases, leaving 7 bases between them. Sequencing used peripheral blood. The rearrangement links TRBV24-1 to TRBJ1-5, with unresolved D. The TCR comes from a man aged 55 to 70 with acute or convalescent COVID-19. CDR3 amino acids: CATKALNQPQHF. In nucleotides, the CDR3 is TGTGCCACCAAAGCCCTCAATCAGCCCCAGCATTTT.